Below, 21 T cell receptor beta chains from the same sample are listed, as sequenced in a study of blood T cell repertoires in COVID-19. Assay used: immunoSEQ multiplex PCR; TCRdb lists only in-frame clones, some missing. Of tens of thousands of clones detected, 70% to 90% appear once; the ten largest clones hold roughly 8.8%. Sequencing used peripheral blood. The receptors here all came from a man aged 30 to 45 with acute or convalescent COVID-19.

This clone was seen just once. The gene calls are TRBV4-1 and TRBJ2-3; 10 nucleotides agree with TRBD2. The CDR3 has 17 residues. The V and J ends lost 0 bases and 6 bases, in that order; junction bases with no gene match: 9. Germline values: CDR1 MGHRA, CDR2 YSYEKL. The CDR3 spells CASSQDAPGLAKDTQYF. The CDR3 coding sequence is TGCGCCAGCAGCCAAGACGCACCGGGACTAGCGAAGGATACGCAGTATTTT.

This chain links TRBV5-6 with TRBJ2-7, with 9 bases identical to TRBD1. From germline, CDR1 is SGHDT and CDR2 YYEEEE. The CDR3 length is 16 residues. With V trimmed by 0 bases and J by 3 bases, 7 bases remained unmatched. The CDR3 DNA is TGTGCCAGCAGCTTGGTGGACAGGGGAGTGTTCTACGAGCAGTACTTC. It is translated as CASSLVDRGVFYEQYF.

V and J are TRBV29-1 and TRBJ2-1, with D possibly matching TRBD2 (5 bases). Trimming shortened V by 6 bases and J by 0 bases, and 15 bases separated the two germline ends. Germline loops: CDR1 SQVTM, CDR2 ANQGSEA. This CDR3 contains 15 residues. The CDR3 is CSVALLGSSYNEQFF. The CDR3 DNA follows: TGCAGCGTCGCCCTTCTAGGGAGCTCCTACAATGAGCAGTTCTTC.

The J gene is TRBJ1-2, the V gene TRBV15; D call uncertain. Per germline, CDR1 LNHNV and CDR2 YYDKDF (reference sequence). The CDR3 sequence is 13 residues long. As DNA, the CDR3 is TGTGCAACCCAACGCTACAGAGCGGATGGCTACACCTTC. It specifies CATQRYRADGYTF.

The chain has TRBV24-1 and TRBJ1-1; D remains ambiguous. V lost 3 bases to trimming and J lost 5 bases, with 9 bases between them. This CDR3 spans 13 amino acids. Per the germline V gene, CDR1 is KGHDR and CDR2 is SFDVKD. The CDR3 reads CATSDRGRTEAFF. CDR3 in DNA: TGTGCCACCAGTGATCGGGGAAGGACTGAAGCTTTCTTT.

The chain recombines TRBV7-8 with TRBJ2-7; TRBD2 is a possible D gene (7 bases). Trimming shortened V by 2 bases and J by 5 bases, and 10 bases separated the two germline ends. This CDR3 has 13 residues. The germline gives CDR1 SGHVS, CDR2 FQNEAQ. Here the CDR3 reads CASSLTGGNEQYF. Written as DNA, the CDR3 is TGTGCCAGCAGCTTAACGGGGGGCAACGAGCAGTACTTC.

The V gene is TRBV18, the J gene TRBJ1-3; no reliable D call. This CDR3 region has 17 residues. CDR1 and CDR2 (germline): KGHSH, LQKENI. V gave up 0 bases and J gave up 4 bases, with 16 bases separating them. The CDR3 sequence: CASSPPGARPPGNTIYF. DNA of the CDR3: TGTGCCAGCTCACCACCGGGCGCAAGGCCTCCCGGAAACACCATATATTTT. Using reference TRBV18 and TRBJ1-3 for the parts outside the CDR3, the full variable domain is NAGVMQNPRHLVRRRGQEARLRCSPMKGHSHVYWYRQLPEEGLKFMVYLQKENIIDESGMPKERFSAEFPKEGPSILRIQQVVRGDSAAYFCASSPPGARPPGNTIYFGEGSWLTVV.

The chain couples TRBV15 to TRBJ2-1; D perhaps matches TRBD2 (6 bases). V lost 0 bases, J lost 8 bases, and 11 bases lay in between. This CDR3 spans 14 amino acids. Per germline, CDR1 LNHNV and CDR2 YYDKDF (reference sequence). CDR3 DNA sequence: TGTGCCACCAGCAGAGATCGGGGGTCGGATGAGCAGTTCTTC. Its translation is CATSRDRGSDEQFF. The complete variable domain, with remaining parts taken from reference TRBV15 and TRBJ2-1, reads DAMVIQNPRYQVTQFGKPVTLSCSQTLNHNVMYWYQQKSSQAPKLLFHYYDKDFNNEADTPDNFQSRRPNTSFCFLDIRSPGLGDTAMYLCATSRDRGSDEQFFGPGTRLTVL.

V is TRBV15 and J is TRBJ2-1, with 11 bases identical to TRBD2. The CDR3 consists of 16 residues. CDR1 LNHNV and CDR2 YYDKDF come from the germline V gene (reference sequence). V shed 8 bases and J 5 bases; nucleotides not matched to a gene: 11. The CDR3 spells CATQAQLAGGNNEQFF. The CDR3 DNA sequence: TGTGCCACCCAAGCTCAGCTAGCGGGAGGAAACAATGAGCAGTTCTTC.

The V and J genes are TRBV5-4 and TRBJ2-5, with TRBD1 identical over 7 bases. J was trimmed by 4 bases and V by 4 bases; bases with no gene match: 13. This CDR3 region has 16 residues. CDR1 SGHNT and CDR2 YYREEE come from the germline V gene (reference sequence). For the CDR3, the DNA is TGTGCCAGCAGCGTTGGCCGGGACAGAACTATAGAGACCCAGTACTTC. Encoded protein: CASSVGRDRTIETQYF.

V is TRBV6-1 and J is TRBJ2-7, with TRBD2 matching 13 bases. Germline CDR1 is MNHNS and CDR2 is SASEGT. The length of the CDR3 is 18 residues. J lost 0 bases, V lost 4 bases, and 9 bases had no gene match. The CDR3 sequence: CASSALGTSGVGSYEQYF. The CDR3 DNA reads TGTGCCAGCAGTGCTCTCGGGACTAGCGGGGTTGGCTCCTACGAGCAGTACTTC.

The chain joins TRBV5-1 to TRBJ2-5, with a tentative D call TRBD1 (6 bases). The CDR3 totals 15 residues. V lost 4 bases and J 2 bases, leaving 15 bases between the germline ends. The germline V gene has CDR1 SGHRS and CDR2 YFSETQ. The DNA for the CDR3 is TGCGCCAGCAGCACGCACAGGGAAGCGCAAGAGACCCAGTACTTC. It specifies CASSTHREAQETQYF.

The genes are TRBV9 and TRBJ1-4; unclear D gene. Germline loops: CDR1 SGDLS, CDR2 YYNGEE. Trimming left V 3 bases short and J 7 bases short, with 10 bases between. This CDR3 is 13 amino acids long. Written as DNA, the CDR3 is TGTGCCAGCAGCGGACAAGGCAGTGAAAAACTGTTTTTT. It codes for CASSGQGSEKLFF. The full variable domain, its missing parts supplied by reference TRBV9 and TRBJ1-4, is DSGVTQTPKHLITATGQRVTLRCSPRSGDLSVYWYQQSLDQGLQFLIQYYNGEERAKGNILERFSAQQFPDLHSELNLSSLELGDSALYFCASSGQGSEKLFFGSGTQLSVL.

This chain uses TRBV6-2 or TRBV6-3 with TRBJ1-5; TRBD1 agrees at 8 bases. CDR1 and CDR2 (germline): MNHEY, SVGEGT. This CDR3 region has 14 residues. Trimming cost V 3 bases and J 7 bases; bases outside gene matches: 5. The chain's CDR3 is CASSYSGGVQPQHF. CDR3 DNA sequence: TGTGCCAGCAGTTATTCAGGGGGCGTGCAGCCCCAGCATTTT.

This chain connects TRBV10-3 to TRBJ2-1; TRBD2 matches at 13 bases. Germline V gene data show CDR1 as ENHRY and CDR2 as SYGVKD. The CDR3 runs to 15 residues. J gave up 0 bases and V 9 bases, and 2 bases lay outside the gene matches. CDR3 region: CAIRLAGGSYNEQFF. The CDR3 coding sequence is TGTGCCATTCGACTAGCGGGAGGCTCCTACAATGAGCAGTTCTTC.

The gene calls are TRBV11-1 and TRBJ2-3; TRBD2 agrees at 7 bases. This CDR3 has 14 amino acids. The junction had 2 bases not matched to a gene; V was cut back by 1 base and J by 4 bases. Germline values: CDR1 SGHAT, CDR2 FQDESV (reference sequence). The CDR3 coding sequence is TGTGCCAGCAGCTTAGGCGGGAGTGCAGATACGCAGTATTTT. Amino acids: CASSLGGSADTQYF.

This clone appeared a single time. The rearrangement uses TRBV19 and TRBJ2-1; no clear D. Trimming removed 8 bases from V and 0 bases from J, with 14 bases in between. This CDR3 is 15 amino acids long. CDR1 LNHDA and CDR2 SQIVND come from the germline V gene (reference sequence). The CDR3 sequence is CASSRSPDSYNEQFF. CDR3 nucleotides: TGTGCCAGTTCCCGGAGCCCCGACTCCTACAATGAGCAGTTCTTC. Filled out from reference TRBV19 and TRBJ2-1, the complete variable domain reads DGGITQSPKYLFRKEGQNVTLSCEQNLNHDAMYWYRQDPGQGLRLIYYSQIVNDFQKGDIAEGYSVSREKKESFPLTVTSAQKNPTAFYLCASSRSPDSYNEQFFGPGTRLTVL.

This sequence joins TRBV19 and TRBJ1-4, with D hard to call. Trimming took 3 bases from V and 0 from J, leaving 5 bases between them. The length of the CDR3 is 14 residues. CDR1 is LNHDA, CDR2 SQIVND, per germline (reference sequence). CDR3 bases: TGTGCCAGTAGTATCCAGACAACTAATGAAAAACTGTTTTTT. This gives the protein CASSIQTTNEKLFF.

The chain joins TRBV2 to TRBJ1-5, with D uncertain. V dropped 5 bases and J dropped 2 bases, with 7 bases sitting between them. Germline V gives CDR1 SNHLY, CDR2 FYNNEI. The CDR3 is 13 amino acids. The CDR3 sequence: CASSMEGNQPQHF. The CDR3 region has the DNA TGTGCCAGCAGTATGGAGGGCAATCAGCCCCAGCATTTT. The variable domain in full, with the rest retrieved from reference TRBV2 and TRBJ1-5, is EPEVTQTPSHQVTQMGQEVILRCVPISNHLYFYWYRQILGQKVEFLVSFYNNEISEKSEIFDDQFSVERPDGSNFTLKIRSTKLEDSAMYFCASSMEGNQPQHFGDGTRLSIL.

The gene calls are TRBV5-1 and TRBJ2-1, with 7 bases fitting TRBD2. With V trimmed by 7 bases and J by 7 bases, 8 bases remained unmatched. The germline V gene has CDR1 SGHRS and CDR2 YFSETQ. The CDR3 loop spans 13 amino acids. The CDR3, as DNA: TGCGCCAGCGGAAGCGGGAATTTGAATGAGCAGTTCTTC. It is translated as CASGSGNLNEQFF.

V is TRBV7-9 and J is TRBJ2-2; 10 bases line up with TRBD2. The CDR3 length is 16 residues. Unmatched junction bases numbered 7, after V lost 5 bases and J lost 4 bases. Germline CDR1 SEHNR, CDR2 FQNEAQ (reference sequence). CDR3 sequence reads: CASSPSSGRLTGELFF. CDR3 nucleotides: TGTGCCAGCAGCCCGTCTAGCGGGAGACTCACCGGGGAGCTGTTTTTT.